This TCR beta chain originates from a study of control samples from healthy donors and cancer patients. CDR3 length: 15 amino acids. The trim removed 5 bases at V and 5 bases at J, leaving 10 bases unmatched. Germline lookup yields CDR1 LNHDA and CDR2 SQIVND (reference sequence). This table comes from immunoSEQ multiplex PCR, and its TCRdb copy is limited to in-frame clones, with some not included. This table has approximately 180,000 clones, around 92% appearing once. Sequencing input: blood. The sequence was obtained from a woman in her thirties or forties in good health. V and J are TRBV19 and TRBJ2-5; TRBD1 matches at 8 bases. CDR3 coding DNA: TGTGCCAGTAGTCCCGGGAGACAGGGGATGGAGACCCAGTACTTC. It is translated as CASSPGRQGMETQYF.